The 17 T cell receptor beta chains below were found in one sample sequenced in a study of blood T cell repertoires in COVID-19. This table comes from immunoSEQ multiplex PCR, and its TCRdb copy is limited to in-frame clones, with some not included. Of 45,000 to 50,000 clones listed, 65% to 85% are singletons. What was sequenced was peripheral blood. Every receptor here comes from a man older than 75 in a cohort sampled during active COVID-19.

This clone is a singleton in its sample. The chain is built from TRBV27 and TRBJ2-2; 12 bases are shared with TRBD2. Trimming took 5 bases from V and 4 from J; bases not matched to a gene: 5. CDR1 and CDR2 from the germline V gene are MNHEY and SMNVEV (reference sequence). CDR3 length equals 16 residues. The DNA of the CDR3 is TGTGCCAGCAGTCCACGGACTAGCGGGGTCACCGGGGAGCTGTTTTTT. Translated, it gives CASSPRTSGVTGELFF.

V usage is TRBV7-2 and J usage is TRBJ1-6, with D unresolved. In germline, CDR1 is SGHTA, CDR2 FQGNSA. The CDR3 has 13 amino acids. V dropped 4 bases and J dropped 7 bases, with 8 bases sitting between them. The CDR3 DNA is TGTGCCAGCAGCTCAAGCCCGAATTCACCCCTCCACTTT. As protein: CASSSSPNSPLHF.

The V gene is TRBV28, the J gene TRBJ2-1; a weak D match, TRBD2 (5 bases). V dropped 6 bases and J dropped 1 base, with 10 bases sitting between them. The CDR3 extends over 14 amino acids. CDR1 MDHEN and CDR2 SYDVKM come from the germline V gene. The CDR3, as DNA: TGTGCCAGCAGCCGGGGATTATCCTACAATGAGCAGTTCTTC. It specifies CASSRGLSYNEQFF.

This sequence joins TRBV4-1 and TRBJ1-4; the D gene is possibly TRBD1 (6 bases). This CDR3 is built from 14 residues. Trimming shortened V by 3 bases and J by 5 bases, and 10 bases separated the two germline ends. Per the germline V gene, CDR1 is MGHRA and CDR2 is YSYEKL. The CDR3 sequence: CASSQTGFNEKLFF. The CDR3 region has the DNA TGCGCCAGCAGCCAGACAGGATTCAATGAAAAACTGTTTTTT.

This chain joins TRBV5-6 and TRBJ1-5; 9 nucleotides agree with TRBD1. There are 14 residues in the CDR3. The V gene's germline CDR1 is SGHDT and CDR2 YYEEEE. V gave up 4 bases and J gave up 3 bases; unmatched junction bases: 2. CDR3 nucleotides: TGTGCCAGCAGCCGGGACAGGGCCAATCAGCCCCAGCATTTT. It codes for CASSRDRANQPQHF.

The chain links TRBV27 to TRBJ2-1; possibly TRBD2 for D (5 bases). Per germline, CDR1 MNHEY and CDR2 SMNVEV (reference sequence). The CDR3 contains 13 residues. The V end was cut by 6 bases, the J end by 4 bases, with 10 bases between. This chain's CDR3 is CASRLTRYNEQFF. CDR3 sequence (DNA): TGTGCCAGCAGATTAACTAGATACAATGAGCAGTTCTTC.

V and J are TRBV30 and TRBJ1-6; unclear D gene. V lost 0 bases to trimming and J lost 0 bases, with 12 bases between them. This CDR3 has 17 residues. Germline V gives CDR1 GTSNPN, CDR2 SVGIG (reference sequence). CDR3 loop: CAWSVRSTSSYNSPLHF. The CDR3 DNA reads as TGTGCCTGGAGTGTACGTAGCACGAGCTCCTATAATTCACCCCTCCACTTT.

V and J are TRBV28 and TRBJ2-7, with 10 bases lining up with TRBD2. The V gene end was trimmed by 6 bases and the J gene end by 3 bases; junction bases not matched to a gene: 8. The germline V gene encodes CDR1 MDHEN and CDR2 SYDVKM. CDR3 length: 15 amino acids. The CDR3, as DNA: TGTGCCAGCAGCTCTTCTAGCGGGAGAATCTACGAGCAGTACTTC. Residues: CASSSSSGRIYEQYF.

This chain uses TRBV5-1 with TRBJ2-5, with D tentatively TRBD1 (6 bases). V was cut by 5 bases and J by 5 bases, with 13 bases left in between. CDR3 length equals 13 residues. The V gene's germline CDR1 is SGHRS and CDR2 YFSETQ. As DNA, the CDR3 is TGCGCCAGCAGTACAGGGATCGGGGAGACCCAGTACTTC. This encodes CASSTGIGETQYF.

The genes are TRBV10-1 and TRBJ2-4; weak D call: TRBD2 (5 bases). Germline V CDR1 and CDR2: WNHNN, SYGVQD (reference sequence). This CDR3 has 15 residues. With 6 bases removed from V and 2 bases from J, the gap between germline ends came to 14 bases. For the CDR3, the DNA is TGCGCCAGCAGCCCCAAGGAGGTTTCCAAAAACATTCAGTACTTC. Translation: CASSPKEVSKNIQYF.

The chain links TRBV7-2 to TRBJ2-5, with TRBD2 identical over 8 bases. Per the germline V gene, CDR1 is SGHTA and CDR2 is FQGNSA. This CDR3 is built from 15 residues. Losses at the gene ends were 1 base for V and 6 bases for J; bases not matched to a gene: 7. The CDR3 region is CASSLGSGGPKTQYF. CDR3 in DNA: TGTGCCAGCAGCTTAGGTTCGGGAGGGCCGAAGACCCAGTACTTC.

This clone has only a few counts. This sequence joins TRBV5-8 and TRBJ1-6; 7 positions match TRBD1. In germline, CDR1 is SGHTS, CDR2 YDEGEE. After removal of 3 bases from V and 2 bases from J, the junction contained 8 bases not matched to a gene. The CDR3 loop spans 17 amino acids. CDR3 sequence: CASSSGRGNPYNSPLHF. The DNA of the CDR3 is TGTGCCAGCAGCTCTGGCAGGGGGAATCCCTATAATTCACCCCTCCACTTT.

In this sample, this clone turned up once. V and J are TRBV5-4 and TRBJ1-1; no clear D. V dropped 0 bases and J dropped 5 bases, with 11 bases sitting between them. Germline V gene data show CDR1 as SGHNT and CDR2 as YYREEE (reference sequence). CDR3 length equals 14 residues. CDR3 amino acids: CASSLDLRRTEAFF. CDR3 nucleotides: TGTGCCAGCAGCTTGGACCTACGGAGGACTGAAGCTTTCTTT.

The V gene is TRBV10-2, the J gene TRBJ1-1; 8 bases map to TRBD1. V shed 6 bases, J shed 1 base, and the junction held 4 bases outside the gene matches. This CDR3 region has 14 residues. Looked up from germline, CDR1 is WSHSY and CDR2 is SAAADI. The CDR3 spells CASRTQGGNTEAFF. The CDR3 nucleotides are TGCGCCAGCAGGACACAGGGGGGGAACACTGAAGCTTTCTTT.

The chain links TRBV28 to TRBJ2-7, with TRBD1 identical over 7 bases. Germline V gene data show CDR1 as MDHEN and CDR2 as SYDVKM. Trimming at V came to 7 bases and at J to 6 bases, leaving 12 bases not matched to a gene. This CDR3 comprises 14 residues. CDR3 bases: TGTGCCAGCACCCGACAGGGTAGCTTCCCCGAGCAGTACTTC. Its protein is CASTRQGSFPEQYF.

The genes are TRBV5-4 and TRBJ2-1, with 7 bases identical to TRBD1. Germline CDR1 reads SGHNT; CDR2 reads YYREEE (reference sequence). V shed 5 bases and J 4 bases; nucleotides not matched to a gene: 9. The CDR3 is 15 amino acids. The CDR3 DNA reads TGTGCCAGCAGGTACAGGGGCGGAGAGTACAATGAGCAGTTCTTC. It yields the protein CASRYRGGEYNEQFF.

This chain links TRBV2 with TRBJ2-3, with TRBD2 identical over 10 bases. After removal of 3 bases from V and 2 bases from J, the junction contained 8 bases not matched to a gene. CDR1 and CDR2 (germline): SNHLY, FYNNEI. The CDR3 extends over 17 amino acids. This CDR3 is CASSESLAGAFTDTQYF. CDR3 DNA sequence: TGTGCCAGCAGTGAGAGCCTAGCGGGGGCGTTCACAGATACGCAGTATTTT.